Sequencing of this T cell receptor beta chain was carried out in a study of regulatory T cells in long-lasting Graves disease. Study-level background: Patients newly diagnosed with Graves' had been on antithyroid drugs for under 3 months.

Study-wide points: New patients shared fewer public clonotypes (more than 850) than persistent patients did (around 2,900).

Through Arm-PCR of CDR3 regions and iRepertoire HTBI primers, TCR beta libraries were built. As originally analysed: Samples jointly harbored 55 to 75 TRBV and 14 to 15 TRBJ segments. TCRdb passed the multiplex PCR reads through MiXCR, listing each CDR3 protein once. The authors' filters were not applied to this entry. In the table there are fewer than 350,000 distinct CDR3 sequences, roughly 18% of which are singletons. This clonotype appeared many times. Its antigen is unknown. The V segment lost 2 bases and the J segment 3 bases; nucleotides outside the gene matches: 4. CDR3 length equals 15 residues. Germline CDR1 is MNHEY and CDR2 is SMNVEV (reference sequence). The time point: newly diagnosed GD, antithyroid drugs for less than 3 months. Scientists built the TCR library using RNA that was extracted from PBMCs.

This chain uses TRBV27 with TRBJ2-7, with TRBD2 identical over 10 bases. The sequencing used peripheral blood mononuclear cells (PBMCs), collected at new diagnosis, from a patient treated with antithyroid drugs. The sequence was collected from a female donor with Graves disease. CDR3 protein: CASSLKAGGIYEQYF. CDR3 coding DNA: TGTGCCAGCAGTTTAAAAGCGGGGGGGATCTACGAGCAGTACTTC.